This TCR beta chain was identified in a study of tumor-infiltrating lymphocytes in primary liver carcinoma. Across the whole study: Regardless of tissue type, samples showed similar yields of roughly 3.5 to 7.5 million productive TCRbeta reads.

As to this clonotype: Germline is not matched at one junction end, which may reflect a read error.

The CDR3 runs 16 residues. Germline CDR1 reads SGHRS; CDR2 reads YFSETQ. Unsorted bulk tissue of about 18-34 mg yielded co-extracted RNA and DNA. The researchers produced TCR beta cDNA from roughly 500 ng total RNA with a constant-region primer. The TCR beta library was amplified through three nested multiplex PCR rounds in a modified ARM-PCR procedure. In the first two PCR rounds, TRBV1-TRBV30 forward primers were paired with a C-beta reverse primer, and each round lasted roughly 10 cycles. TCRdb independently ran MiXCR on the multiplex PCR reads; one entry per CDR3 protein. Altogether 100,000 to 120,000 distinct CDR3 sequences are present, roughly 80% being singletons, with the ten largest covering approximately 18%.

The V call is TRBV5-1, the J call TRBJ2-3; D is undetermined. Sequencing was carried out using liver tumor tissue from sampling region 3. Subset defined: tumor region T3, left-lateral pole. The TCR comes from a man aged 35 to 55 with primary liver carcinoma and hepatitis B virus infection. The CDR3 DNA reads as TGCGCCAGCAGCTTGAACGGCCGTGCTTGCACAGATACACAGTATTTT. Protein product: CASSLNGRACTDTQYF. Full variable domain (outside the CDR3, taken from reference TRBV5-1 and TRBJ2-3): KAGVTQTPRYLIKTRGQQVTLSCSPISGHRSVSWYQQTPGQGLQFLFEYFSETQRNKGNFPGRFSGRQFSNSRSEMNVSTLELGDSALYLCASSLNGRACTDTQYFGPGTRLTVL.